This paragraph covers one TCR beta chain sequence. Its antigen is currently unknown. TCRdb re-called the 5' RACE reads with MiXCR, one entry per CDR3 protein. The table records about 370,000 distinct CDR3 sequences, roughly 31% of them present only once. The data are from a study of identical twins' blood T cells. Regarding the study as a whole: Top TCRbeta clonotypes were shared more with twin than unrelated donors.

The CDR3 is made up of 11 amino acids. Germline assignment: CDR1 MNHEY and CDR2 SMNVEV (reference sequence). V lost 4 bases to trimming and J lost 8 bases, with 6 bases between them. This receptor was identified in a woman between 18 and 49 years old in good health. Sequenced input: PBMCs. The chain uses TRBV27 and TRBJ2-1; no reliable D call. In nucleotides, the CDR3 is TGTGCCAGCAGTTCCGCGTATGAGCAGTTCTTC. Translated: CASSSAYEQFF.